The 20 T cell receptor beta chains in this list originate from one sample, sequenced in a study of blood T cell repertoires in COVID-19. Only in-frame clones appear in the TCRdb table, and some are missing; sequencing was by immunoSEQ multiplex PCR. Here the sample spans over 200,000 clones, 70% to 90% being singletons. Specimen: PBMCs or T cells enriched from blood (not recorded which). Receptors were obtained from a middle-aged man who had recovered from COVID-19.

V gene TRBV4-1 combines with J gene TRBJ2-5; 10 nucleotides align to TRBD1. Trimming took 5 bases from V and 5 from J; bases not matched to a gene: 8. The germline gives CDR1 MGHRA, CDR2 YSYEKL. This CDR3 comprises 15 residues. CDR3 sequence reads: CASSGPGQGWETQYF. CDR3 DNA: TGCGCCAGCAGCGGGCCGGGACAGGGGTGGGAGACCCAGTACTTC.

The chain couples TRBV10-1 to TRBJ2-1; D perhaps matches TRBD1 (5 bases). CDR1 WNHNN and CDR2 SYGVQD come from the germline V gene (reference sequence). Trimming shortened V by 4 bases and J by 6 bases, and 13 bases separated the two germline ends. The CDR3 is 14 amino acids. CDR3 sequence reads: CASSGAGLGNEQFF. The CDR3 DNA follows: TGCGCCAGCAGTGGGGCAGGGCTGGGCAATGAGCAGTTCTTC.

The chain joins TRBV7-9 to TRBJ1-1; TRBD1 matches 9 bases. Germline V gene sequence: CDR1 SEHNR, CDR2 FQNEAQ (reference sequence). The CDR3 extends over 13 amino acids. Trimming took 5 bases from V and 7 from J; bases not matched to a gene: 5. The CDR3 spells CASSPQDRGEAFF. In DNA form, the CDR3 reads TGTGCCAGCAGCCCCCAGGACAGGGGTGAAGCTTTCTTT.

This clone was counted once. The chain carries TRBV10-2 and TRBJ1-1, with a possible D match to TRBD1 (6 bases). The V end lost 10 bases, the J end lost 0 bases, and 27 bases lay between the germline ends. In germline, CDR1 is WSHSY, CDR2 SAAADI. This CDR3 is 18 amino acids long. This chain's CDR3 is CATKEQGDVYGLNTEAFF. The DNA for the CDR3 is TGCGCCACCAAGGAACAGGGAGACGTTTATGGGTTGAACACTGAAGCTTTCTTT.

The gene calls are TRBV7-9 and TRBJ1-1, with 7 nucleotides matching TRBD1. The germline V gene has CDR1 SEHNR and CDR2 FQNEAQ (reference sequence). The CDR3 is 13 residues long. V dropped 3 bases and J dropped 7; count of bases not matched to a gene: 5. Here the CDR3 DNA reads TGTGCCAGCAGCTTCCATTACAGGGGTGAAGCTTTCTTT. Encoded protein: CASSFHYRGEAFF.

The genes are TRBV10-1 and TRBJ1-2; TRBD1 aligns across 10 bases. The CDR3 runs to 13 residues. The junction had 1 base not matched to a gene; V was cut back by 3 bases and J by 6 bases. The germline CDR1 and CDR2 sequences are WNHNN and SYGVQD (reference sequence). For the CDR3, the DNA is TGCGCCAGCAGTGACGGGACAGGGGATGGCTACACCTTC. This gives the protein CASSDGTGDGYTF.

A single count supports this clone. This chain connects TRBV25-1 to TRBJ1-1; possibly TRBD1 for D (5 bases). Germline V gene sequence: CDR1 MGHDK, CDR2 SYGVNS. The length of the CDR3 is 13 residues. The V end was cut by 7 bases, the J end by 4 bases, with 13 bases between. CDR3 sequence: CASKTERGTEAFF. Here the CDR3 DNA reads TGTGCCAGCAAGACAGAACGCGGCACTGAAGCTTTCTTT.

The rearrangement joins TRBV6-4 to TRBJ2-1, with D possibly TRBD2 on 6 matching bases. The germline V gene has CDR1 MRHNA and CDR2 SNTAGT. The CDR3 has 15 amino acids. V was trimmed by 3 bases and J by 7 bases, leaving 16 bases between them. The CDR3 loop is CASSENGDSHNEQFF. The DNA for the CDR3 is TGTGCCAGCAGTGAAAATGGGGACTCACATAATGAGCAGTTCTTC.

CDR3 coding DNA: TGCGCCAGCAGCTCGCCAGAACGTACTAATGAAAAACTGTTTTTT. Residues: CASSSPERTNEKLFF. The chain joins TRBV5-1 to TRBJ1-4, with D unresolved. CDR1 SGHRS and CDR2 YFSETQ come from the germline V gene. Trimming took 3 bases from V and 2 from J, leaving 11 bases between them. The CDR3 totals 15 residues.

V usage is TRBV7-9 and J usage is TRBJ2-3; D is uncertain. Deletions cut 5 bases from V and 1 base from J, with 10 bases between. Germline assignment: CDR1 SEHNR and CDR2 FQNEAQ (reference sequence). The CDR3 runs 14 residues. CDR3 region: CASSPNQGTDTQYF. The DNA of the CDR3 is TGTGCCAGCAGCCCTAATCAGGGCACAGATACGCAGTATTTT.

The chain joins TRBV18 to TRBJ1-5; 12 positions agree with TRBD1. The V gene's germline CDR1 is KGHSH and CDR2 LQKENI. The V and J ends lost 5 bases and 3 bases, in that order; junction bases with no gene match: 8. This CDR3 is 17 amino acids long. The CDR3 region is CASSFAGQGAINQPQHF. CDR3 bases: TGTGCCAGCTCATTTGCGGGACAGGGGGCGATCAATCAGCCCCAGCATTTT.

This chain uses TRBV2 with TRBJ1-2; the D gene is possibly TRBD1 (6 bases). V was trimmed by 1 base and J by 3 bases, leaving 6 bases between them. CDR1 SNHLY and CDR2 FYNNEI come from the germline V gene. The CDR3 length is 13 residues. For the CDR3, the DNA is TGTGCCAGCAGTGAAGAGGGGGACTATGGCTACACCTTC. It yields the protein CASSEEGDYGYTF. The full variable domain, in which reference TRBV2 and TRBJ1-2 provide the parts outside the CDR3, is EPEVTQTPSHQVTQMGQEVILRCVPISNHLYFYWYRQILGQKVEFLVSFYNNEISEKSEIFDDQFSVERPDGSNFTLKIRSTKLEDSAMYFCASSEEGDYGYTFGSGTRLTVV.

The rearrangement joins TRBV5-1 to TRBJ2-2; TRBD1 might be the D (5 bases). The germline V and J ends were trimmed by 5 bases and 0 bases, with 11 bases remaining between them. The germline V gene has CDR1 SGHRS and CDR2 YFSETQ. This CDR3 has 15 residues. CDR3 in amino acids: CASRIDSPNTGELFF. The CDR3 DNA follows: TGCGCCAGCAGGATTGACAGTCCGAACACCGGGGAGCTGTTTTTT.

V gene TRBV27 combines with J gene TRBJ2-7, with TRBD2 matching 10 bases. The V segment lost 3 bases and the J segment 4 bases; nucleotides outside the gene matches: 3. The CDR3 has 14 residues. Germline values: CDR1 MNHEY, CDR2 SMNVEV (reference sequence). The CDR3 sequence: CASSLLAGAYEQYF. The CDR3 DNA reads as TGTGCCAGCAGTTTGCTAGCGGGAGCGTACGAGCAGTACTTC.

The V gene is TRBV7-3, the J gene TRBJ2-7, with TRBD1 as a possible D gene (6 bases). With 3 bases removed from V and 11 bases from J, the gap between germline ends came to 17 bases. From germline, CDR1 is SGHTA and CDR2 FQGTGA. This CDR3 region has 13 residues. The CDR3: CASSFNAGARKYF. DNA for the CDR3: TGTGCCAGCAGCTTTAATGCAGGGGCCCGTAAGTACTTC.

This chain connects TRBV3-1 (or the pseudogene TRBV3-2) to TRBJ1-3; a possible D gene is TRBD1 (5 bases). The CDR3 runs to 14 residues. With 4 bases removed from V and 8 bases from J, the gap between germline ends came to 15 bases. Germline V gene sequence: CDR1 LGHDT, CDR2 YNNKEL (reference sequence). The CDR3 DNA is TGTGCCAGCAGCCCACGGTCCGGGGGGGACACCATATATTTT. This translates into CASSPRSGGDTIYF.

This chain links TRBV12-5 with TRBJ1-6, with 10 bases fitting TRBD1. CDR3 size: 14 residues. V lost 5 bases and J lost 12; bases outside the gene matches: 7. The germline gives CDR1 LGHNT, CDR2 FRNRAP. CDR3 sequence (DNA): TGTGCTAGTGGTCTTGGGACAGGGGCAAAACCCCTCCACTTT. Protein: CASGLGTGAKPLHF.

The rearrangement uses TRBV6-5 and TRBJ1-2; tentative D call: TRBD1 (6 bases). Trimming pared 6 bases from V and 2 bases from J, leaving 13 bases between. CDR1 and CDR2 from the germline V gene are MNHEY and SVGAGI. CDR3 size: 14 residues. The CDR3 DNA sequence: TGTGCCAGCAGCCCCGGGGGGACAAACTATGGCTACACCTTC. Translating gives CASSPGGTNYGYTF.

The chain recombines TRBV30 with TRBJ1-5; D is unclear. Trimming stripped 2 bases from V and 2 bases from J, with 10 bases between. This CDR3 comprises 14 residues. Germline V gene data show CDR1 as GTSNPN and CDR2 as SVGIG (reference sequence). CDR3 nucleotides: TGTGCCTGGAGTTTAGGCGGGGGCAATCAGCCCCAGCATTTT. Its translation: CAWSLGGGNQPQHF.

V is TRBV30 and J is TRBJ1-5; D might be TRBD1 (5 bases). The V end lost 5 bases, the J end lost 1 base, and 9 bases lay between the germline ends. Germline V gives CDR1 GTSNPN, CDR2 SVGIG (reference sequence). This CDR3 spans 13 amino acids. The CDR3 protein is CAWDRGSNQPQHF. CDR3 nucleotides: TGTGCCTGGGACCGGGGGAGCAATCAGCCCCAGCATTTT.